These 26 T cell receptor beta chains were all obtained from the same sample, sequenced in a study of beta chain features in type 1 diabetes. Study results and caveats: Significant though moderate, a shortening of TCRB CDR3s appeared in all four CD4+ subsets of Type 1 diabetes patients.

Expressed TCRB transcripts were sequenced, since all the RNA that had been isolated was reverse transcribed. The method was immunoSEQ multiplex PCR; TCRdb's version includes in-frame clones alone and lacks a portion of them. The sample consists of about 660,000 clones, 11% to 15% of them appearing once. Which antigens these TCRs recognize remains unknown. Sequencing was done on a sample of naive CD4+ T cells from blood. Source of these receptors: a young man with type 1 diabetes.

The genes are TRBV4-3 and TRBJ1-2; 7 nucleotides agree with TRBD1. The CDR3 length is 17 residues. Per germline, CDR1 LGHNA and CDR2 YSLEER. Trimming cost V 0 bases and J 3 bases; bases outside gene matches: 10. The CDR3 is CASSQDGRTGEYYGYTF. As DNA, the CDR3 is TGCGCCAGCAGCCAAGATGGGAGGACAGGAGAATACTATGGCTACACCTTC.

The chain uses TRBV25-1 and TRBJ2-1; perhaps TRBD1 as D (6 bases). The V end was cut by 5 bases, the J end by 3 bases, with 14 bases between. This CDR3 is 15 amino acids long. Germline V gives CDR1 MGHDK, CDR2 SYGVNS. The CDR3 spells CASSSQRGGYNEQFF. CDR3 sequence (DNA): TGTGCCAGCAGTTCCCAGCGAGGGGGCTACAATGAGCAGTTCTTC.

This clone was seen a few times. The rearrangement uses TRBV5-1 and TRBJ1-1; 9 bases line up with TRBD1. V shed 0 bases, J shed 0 bases, and the junction held 6 bases outside the gene matches. This CDR3 has 17 amino acids. In germline, CDR1 is SGHRS, CDR2 YFSETQ. The CDR3 loop reads CASSLAYRGQMNTEAFF. Here the CDR3 DNA reads TGCGCCAGCAGCTTGGCTTACAGGGGGCAGATGAACACTGAAGCTTTCTTT.

V and J are TRBV5-1 and TRBJ2-7; weak D call: TRBD2 (5 bases). CDR1 SGHRS and CDR2 YFSETQ come from the germline V gene. V lost 4 bases to trimming and J lost 3 bases, with 14 bases between them. The CDR3 totals 14 residues. DNA of the CDR3: TGCGCCAGCAGCCCCATATCCGGGAACTACGAGCAGTACTTC. Its translation is CASSPISGNYEQYF.

In this sample, this clone turned up once. The rearrangement uses TRBV2 and TRBJ1-6; 8 bases align to TRBD1. Per germline, CDR1 SNHLY and CDR2 FYNNEI. V was clipped by 3 bases and J by 6 bases; unmatched bases: 1. The CDR3 sequence is 14 residues long. This CDR3 reads CASSEQGANSPLHF. In DNA, the CDR3 is TGTGCCAGCAGTGAGCAGGGGGCTAATTCACCCCTCCACTTT.

Only a few counts were recorded for this clone. The V gene is TRBV30, the J gene TRBJ1-2; D not certain. The CDR3 loop spans 13 amino acids. V was pared by 4 bases and J by 6 bases, with 15 bases between. Germline CDR1 GTSNPN, CDR2 SVGIG (reference sequence). CDR3 amino acids: CAWNSGRVDGYTF. The CDR3 nucleotides are TGTGCCTGGAATTCGGGGAGGGTCGATGGCTACACCTTC.

The chain carries TRBV30 and TRBJ1-1, with unresolved D. CDR1 and CDR2 (germline): GTSNPN, SVGIG (reference sequence). The CDR3 runs 13 residues. V dropped 3 bases and J dropped 0 bases, with 8 bases sitting between them. CDR3 residues: CAWSFTMNTEAFF. The CDR3 DNA is TGTGCCTGGAGCTTCACAATGAACACTGAAGCTTTCTTT.

The chain is built from TRBV4-3 and TRBJ2-2, with TRBD2 matching over 12 bases. Germline V gene sequence: CDR1 LGHNA, CDR2 YSLEER. V shed 0 bases and J 3 bases; nucleotides not matched to a gene: 5. This CDR3 is 18 amino acids long. CDR3 loop: CASSQEPLAGGYTGELFF. The CDR3 bases are TGCGCCAGCAGCCAAGAACCCCTAGCGGGGGGGTACACCGGGGAGCTGTTTTTT.

This CDR3 is CASSRTSGIGTEAFF. CDR3 nucleotides: TGTGCCAGCAGTCGAACCTCGGGGATTGGCACTGAAGCTTTCTTT. The chain has TRBV7-9 and TRBJ1-1; D ambiguous. The ends were cut back, 6 bases at V and 4 bases at J, with 18 bases in the middle. The CDR3 consists of 15 residues. Germline assignment: CDR1 SEHNR and CDR2 FQNEAQ (reference sequence).

The chain combines TRBV5-1 with TRBJ2-3; no definite D call. Germline CDR1 SGHRS, CDR2 YFSETQ. CDR3 length equals 15 residues. V lost 0 bases and J lost 0, with 8 bases in between. The CDR3 coding sequence is TGCGCCAGCAGCTTGGCCCGGCAGAGCACAGATACGCAGTATTTT. It encodes CASSLARQSTDTQYF.

This clone showed up just a few times. The chain couples TRBV7-2 to TRBJ1-6; 10 bases align to TRBD1. CDR1 is SGHTA and CDR2 is FQGNSA in the germline V gene. The CDR3 loop spans 14 amino acids. J lost 12 bases, V lost 5 bases, and 7 bases had no gene match. CDR3 DNA: TGTGCCAGCAGCCCAAGACAGGGGGCGGAACCCCTCCACTTT. This encodes CASSPRQGAEPLHF.

The V call is TRBV30, the J call TRBJ2-5, with D maybe TRBD1 (6 bases). The CDR3 covers 15 residues. Germline V CDR1 and CDR2: GTSNPN, SVGIG (reference sequence). With 4 bases removed from V and 4 bases from J, the gap between germline ends came to 19 bases. For the CDR3, the DNA is TGTGCCTGGACCGCCAGGGGACGGAGAAGAGAGACCCAGTACTTC. This gives the protein CAWTARGRRRETQYF. Looking up the rest from reference TRBV30 and TRBJ2-5 gives the full variable domain: SQTIHQWPATLVQPVGSPLSLECTVEGTSNPNLYWYRQAAGRGLQLLFYSVGIGQISSEVPQNLSASRPQDRQFILSSKKLLLSDSGFYLCAWTARGRRRETQYFGPGTRLLVL.

This sequence joins TRBV5-1 and TRBJ2-5; 11 bases align to TRBD2. V trimming: 4 bases; J trimming: 4 bases; junction bases outside the gene matches: 3. The CDR3 totals 14 residues. Germline V gene data show CDR1 as SGHRS and CDR2 as YFSETQ. The CDR3 loop reads CASSMTSGIETQYF. The DNA for the CDR3 is TGCGCCAGCAGCATGACTAGCGGGATAGAGACCCAGTACTTC.

This clone turned up a few times. The chain carries TRBV5-1 and TRBJ2-7, with D possibly matching TRBD1 (5 bases). The V gene's germline CDR1 is SGHRS and CDR2 YFSETQ. The CDR3 runs 14 residues. Trimming took off 1 base at V and 0 bases at J, with 8 bases between the two ends. CDR3 sequence (DNA): TGCGCCAGCAGCTTGTTTGACAGCTCCTACGAGCAGTACTTC. The encoded protein is CASSLFDSSYEQYF.

This clone has more than one count but fewer than ten. The V and J genes are TRBV7-8 and TRBJ1-1; D not resolved. The CDR3 runs to 12 residues. Trimming took 5 bases from V and 9 from J, leaving 13 bases between them. Germline lookup yields CDR1 SGHVS and CDR2 FQNEAQ. CDR3 residues: CASSGLSEQAFF. The CDR3 nucleotides read TGTGCCAGCAGCGGGCTGAGCGAGCAAGCTTTCTTT.

This clone appeared a few times. This sequence joins TRBV30 and TRBJ1-2; D may be TRBD1 (5 bases). This CDR3 contains 11 residues. V lost 4 bases and J 10 bases, leaving 13 bases between the germline ends. Germline V gives CDR1 GTSNPN, CDR2 SVGIG (reference sequence). Here the CDR3 reads CAWTGLSNYTF. The CDR3 DNA is TGTGCCTGGACAGGGTTGTCCAACTACACCTTC.

The V and J genes are TRBV6-1 and TRBJ1-2, with unresolved D. Germline V CDR1 and CDR2: MNHNS, SASEGT. CDR3 length: 12 residues. Trimming took off 8 bases at V and 3 bases at J, with 10 bases between the two ends. DNA of the CDR3: TGTGCCAGCGAGCGGGTATACTATGGCTACACCTTC. Amino acid sequence: CASERVYYGYTF.

This clone was seen a few times. The chain recombines TRBV9 with TRBJ2-7; maybe TRBD1 (6 bases). This CDR3 has 17 amino acids. The ends were cut back, 0 bases at V and 3 bases at J, with 19 bases in the middle. The V gene's germline CDR1 is SGDLS and CDR2 YYNGEE. The CDR3 nucleotides read TGTGCCAGCAGCGTAGATGCCAGGGGAGCCCCTTTCTACGAGCAGTACTTC. Its protein product is CASSVDARGAPFYEQYF.

The rearrangement uses TRBV15 and TRBJ2-5; 8 bases are a match to TRBD2. The CDR3 totals 13 residues. Germline V gives CDR1 LNHNV, CDR2 YYDKDF (reference sequence). V was clipped by 5 bases and J by 5 bases; unmatched bases: 4. The CDR3 here is CATSSGREETQYF. The CDR3 nucleotides read TGTGCCACCAGCTCCGGGAGGGAGGAGACCCAGTACTTC.

This clone was observed a few times. The genes are TRBV2 and TRBJ1-4, with TRBD1 matching 7 bases. J gave up 4 bases and V 9 bases, and 5 bases lay outside the gene matches. Germline lookup yields CDR1 SNHLY and CDR2 FYNNEI. This CDR3 region has 13 residues. The CDR3 bases are TGTGCCAGTTCGGGACAGCGTAATGAAAAACTGTTTTTT. The encoded protein is CASSGQRNEKLFF.

This clone came up a few times. V and J are TRBV30 and TRBJ1-5; D is unresolved. Looked up from germline, CDR1 is GTSNPN and CDR2 is SVGIG (reference sequence). With 3 bases removed from V and 4 bases from J, the gap between germline ends came to 10 bases. CDR3 size: 13 residues. The CDR3 loop is CAWRAQTNQPQHF. For the CDR3, the DNA is TGTGCCTGGAGGGCCCAGACTAATCAGCCCCAGCATTTT.

The chain combines TRBV5-4 with TRBJ2-1; weak D call: TRBD2 (5 bases). Trimming took 3 bases from V and 0 from J, leaving 13 bases between them. Germline loops: CDR1 SGHNT, CDR2 YYREEE (reference sequence). CDR3 size: 16 residues. CDR3 coding DNA: TGTGCCAGCAGCTCCAGGACTGGGAGCTCCTACAATGAGCAGTTCTTC. The encoded protein is CASSSRTGSSYNEQFF.

The chain is built from TRBV28 and TRBJ2-1, with D unclear. Germline V gene lookup returns CDR1 MDHEN and CDR2 SYDVKM. V lost 10 bases, J lost 2 bases, and 15 bases lay in between. The CDR3 is 14 amino acids. The CDR3 sequence: CATSWPATYNEQFF. The CDR3 region has the DNA TGTGCCACGAGTTGGCCGGCCACCTACAATGAGCAGTTCTTC.

This clone was detected a few times. The chain carries TRBV30 and TRBJ2-5; D unresolved. Germline V gene lookup returns CDR1 GTSNPN and CDR2 SVGIG (reference sequence). This CDR3 is 12 amino acids long. Trimming removed 0 bases from V and 5 bases from J, with 7 bases in between. CDR3 sequence (DNA): TGTGCCTGGAGTGTATGGCAGGAGACCCAGTACTTC. Its translation: CAWSVWQETQYF. The variable domain in full, completed from reference TRBV30 and TRBJ2-5, reads SQTIHQWPATLVQPVGSPLSLECTVEGTSNPNLYWYRQAAGRGLQLLFYSVGIGQISSEVPQNLSASRPQDRQFILSSKKLLLSDSGFYLCAWSVWQETQYFGPGTRLLVL.

This rearrangement joins TRBV12-2 to TRBJ2-1; the D segment call TRBD1 is taken from the table without a DNA check. TRBV12-2 is recorded as a pseudogene. This CDR3 is 14 amino acids long. The CDR3 DNA reads TGTGCAAGTCGCTTCTCCAGATTATACAATGAGCAGTTCTTC. Translated, it gives CASRFSRLYNEQFF.

This clone was counted between two and nine times. The chain carries TRBV9 and TRBJ2-2, with D possibly called TRBD1 or TRBD2 (5 bases each). The V gene's germline CDR1 is SGDLS and CDR2 YYNGEE. Between the trimmed V and J ends, which lost 0 bases and 4 bases, there was a span of 13 bases. The CDR3 covers 16 residues. The CDR3 is CASSVGDRRSTGELFF. For the CDR3, the DNA is TGTGCCAGCAGCGTAGGGGACCGAAGGAGCACCGGGGAGCTGTTTTTT.